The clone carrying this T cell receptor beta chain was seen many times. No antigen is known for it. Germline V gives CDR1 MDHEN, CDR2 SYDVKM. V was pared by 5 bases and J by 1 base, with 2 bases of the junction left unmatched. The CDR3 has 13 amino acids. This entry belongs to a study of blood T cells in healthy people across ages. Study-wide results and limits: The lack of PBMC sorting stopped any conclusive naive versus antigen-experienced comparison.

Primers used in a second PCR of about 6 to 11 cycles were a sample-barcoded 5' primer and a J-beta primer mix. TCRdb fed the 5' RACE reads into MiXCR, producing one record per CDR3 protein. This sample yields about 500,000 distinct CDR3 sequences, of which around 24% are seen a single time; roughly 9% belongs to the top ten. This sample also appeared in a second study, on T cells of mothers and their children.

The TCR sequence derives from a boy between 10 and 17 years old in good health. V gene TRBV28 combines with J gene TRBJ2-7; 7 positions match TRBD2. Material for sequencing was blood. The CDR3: CASSIAGSYEQYF. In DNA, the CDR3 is TGTGCCAGCAGTATAGCGGGTTCCTACGAGCAGTACTTC.